A selection of T cell receptor beta chains follows, all from one sample in a study of tumor and adjacent non-tumor tissue in lung cancer. MiXCR was run by TCRdb on the multiplex PCR reads, yielding one entry per CDR3 protein. Here the sample spans 90,000 to 100,000 distinct CDR3 sequences, 80% being singletons. The specimen sequenced was distant non-tumor lung tissue. These receptors came from a man aged 55 to 70 with small cell lung cancer. The CDR3 runs from the conserved cysteine through the conserved F or W. Each record gives: CDR3 length, V gene, J gene, D gene, CDR3 protein, CDR3 DNA. A D gene is named only where the DNA matches it firmly.

17	TRBV19	TRBJ2-1	TRBD2	CASSNSAGTSGYNEQFF	TGTGCCAGTTCCAATTCAGCCGGGACTAGCGGATACAATGAGCAGTTCTTC
15	TRBV4-2	TRBJ2-2	TRBD2	CAGILAGDDGGELFF	TGTGCCGGCATACTGGCGGGAGATGATGGCGGGGAGCTGTTTTTT
14	TRBV11-3	TRBJ2-3	NA	CDSSLVGGGDTQYF	TGTGACAGCAGCTTAGTAGGTGGCGGTGATACGCAGTATTTT
17	TRBV5-6	TRBJ2-1	TRBD2	CSNSRTGLALTYNEQFF	TGTTCCAACAGCCGGACCGGACTAGCGCTAACCTACAATGAGCAGTTCTTC
16	TRBV4-1	TRBJ1-5	NA	CVGSQNRGRRNQPQHF	TGCGTCGGCAGCCAAAATCGGGGGCGGCGCAATCAGCCCCAGCATTTT
15	TRBV6-4	TRBJ2-3	TRBD2	CVSSPTSGEGDTQYF	TGTGTCAGCAGCCCTACTTCGGGGGAGGGAGATACGCAGTATTTT
14	TRBV11-2	TRBJ2-3	NA	CTSSLMGEVDTQYF	TGTACCAGCAGCTTAATGGGAGAGGTAGATACGCAGTATTTT
14	TRBV7-9	TRBJ1-2	NA	CASGTPDGLYGYIF	TGTGCCAGCGGCACCCCAGACGGGCTCTATGGCTACATCTTC
15	TRBV29-1	TRBJ2-3	NA	CSVAYRVQGTDTQYF	TGCAGCGTTGCCTATAGGGTGCAAGGCACAGATACGCAGTATTTT
15	TRBV6-1	TRBJ2-2	NA	CASSVGVYTPGELFF	TGTGCCAGCAGCGTGGGGGTTTATACCCCCGGGGAGCTGTTTTTT
13	TRBV6-5	TRBJ1-2	NA	CASSSIGYYDYTF	TGTGCCAGCAGTTCGATAGGGTACTATGACTACACCTTC
13	TRBV7-8	TRBJ2-6	NA	CASSASGANVLTF	TGTGCCAGCAGCGCCTCTGGGGCCAACGTTCTGACTTTC
15	TRBV12-3/TRBV12-4	TRBJ2-2	NA	CASSSQGTSTGELFF	TGTGCCAGCAGTTCCCAGGGGACGAGCACCGGGGAGCTGTTTTTT
15	TRBV20-1	TRBJ2-7	NA	CSARDFDRSSYEQYF	TGCAGTGCTAGAGATTTCGACAGGTCCTCCTACGAGCAGTACTTC
13	TRBV29-1	TRBJ2-5	NA	CSVKGLARETQYF	TGCAGCGTTAAGGGCCTAGCGAGGGAGACTCAGTACTTC